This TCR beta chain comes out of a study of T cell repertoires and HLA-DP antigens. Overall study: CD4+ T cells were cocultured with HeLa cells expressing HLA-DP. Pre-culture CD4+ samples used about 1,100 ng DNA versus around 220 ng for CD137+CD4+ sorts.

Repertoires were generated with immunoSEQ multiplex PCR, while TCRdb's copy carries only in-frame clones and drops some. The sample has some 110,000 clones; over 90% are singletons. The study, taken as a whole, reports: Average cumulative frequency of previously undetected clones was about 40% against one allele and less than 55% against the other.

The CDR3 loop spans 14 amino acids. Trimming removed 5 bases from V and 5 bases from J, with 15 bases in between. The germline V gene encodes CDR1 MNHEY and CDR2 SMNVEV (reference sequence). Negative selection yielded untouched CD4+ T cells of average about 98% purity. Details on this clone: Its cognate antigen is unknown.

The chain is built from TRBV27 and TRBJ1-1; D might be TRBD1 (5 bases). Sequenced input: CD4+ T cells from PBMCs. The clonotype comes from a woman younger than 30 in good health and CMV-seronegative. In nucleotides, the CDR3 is TGTGCCAGCAGTGACAGACGACGGCCAACTGAAGCTTTCTTT. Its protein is CASSDRRRPTEAFF.